Given below is one T cell receptor beta chain in context. In the authors' methods: The authors estimated nucleated cell counts from reference gene primer amplification. Only in-frame clones appear in the TCRdb table, and some are missing; sequencing was by immunoSEQ multiplex PCR. V and J calls and clone size come straight from that table; D and trimming were deduced from the DNA. The sample gives under 200,000 clones, 88% of which show up once; about 26% is in the top ten. These data belong to a study of blood T cell repertoires in COVID-19. The germline V gene encodes CDR1 LNHDA and CDR2 SQIVND (reference sequence). This CDR3 region has 16 residues. Trimming at V came to 3 bases and at J to 7 bases, leaving 11 bases not matched to a gene.

What was sequenced was peripheral blood. The V call is TRBV19, the J call TRBJ1-5; TRBD1 matches at 8 bases. The TCR was taken from a man aged 60 to 75 with acute or convalescent COVID-19. The CDR3 loop is CASSMQGQVTRQPQHF. The CDR3 coding sequence is TGTGCCAGTAGTATGCAGGGACAGGTGACCAGGCAGCCCCAGCATTTT.